What follows are 21 T cell receptor beta chains derived from one specimen sequenced in a study of control samples from healthy donors and cancer patients (dated by TCRdb to 2020 to 2021). Library construction relied on the immunoSEQ multiplex PCR assay. TCRdb mirrors the immuneACCESS table, restricted to in-frame sequences. Some clones are absent from its copies; in checked studies, under half trace to an unresolved V gene, and the reason for the others is unknown. For this sample the table gives roughly 450,000 clones, of which around 90% were detected only once. The ten biggest clones cover 6% to 7% of the sample. Specimen: PBMCs. The receptors stem from a man aged 35 to 55 with head and neck cancer.

CDR3 nucleotide sequence: TGTGCCAGCCTTCGGGGGGTAAATAATTCACCCCTCCACTTT. The encoded protein is CASLRGVNNSPLHF. The V and J genes are TRBV7-2 and TRBJ1-6; possibly TRBD1 for D (5 bases). This CDR3 contains 14 residues. V lost 8 bases, J lost 5 bases, and 13 bases lay in between. Germline loops: CDR1 SGHTA, CDR2 FQGNSA.

This clone has only one observation. The chain joins TRBV5-4 to TRBJ1-6; 10 bases agree with TRBD1. The CDR3 runs to 15 residues. Germline-derived CDR1 and CDR2 are SGHNT and YYREEE (reference sequence). Losses at the gene ends were 2 bases for V and 9 bases for J; bases not matched to a gene: 5. The DNA for the CDR3 is TGTGCCAGCAGCTTACCCGGGACAGGGGTTTCACCCCTCCACTTT. It is translated as CASSLPGTGVSPLHF.

The chain combines TRBV3-1 (or the pseudogene TRBV3-2) with TRBJ2-7, with TRBD2 matching over 14 bases. Germline V CDR1 and CDR2: LGHDT, YNNKEL (reference sequence). V lost 4 bases, J lost 3 bases, and 5 bases stayed unmatched. The CDR3 spans 16 residues. The DNA for the CDR3 is TGTGCCAGCAGCCTCGGACTAGCGGGGGGATTCTACGAGCAGTACTTC. Translation gives CASSLGLAGGFYEQYF.

This chain joins TRBV5-8 and TRBJ1-1; the D gene is possibly TRBD1 (6 bases). CDR1 is SGHTS and CDR2 is YDEGEE in the germline V gene. The V and J ends lost 4 bases and 1 base respectively, with 11 bases between them. The CDR3 is 14 residues long. The CDR3 DNA sequence: TGTGCCAGCAGCGCAACAGGGTGGAACACTGAAGCTTTCTTT. Translated, it gives CASSATGWNTEAFF.

This rearrangement joins TRBV2 to TRBJ1-1, with 7 bases that match TRBD1. The germline CDR1 and CDR2 sequences are SNHLY and FYNNEI. CDR3 length: 19 residues. The junction had 20 bases not matched to a gene; V was cut back by 7 bases and J by 0 bases. The CDR3 bases are TGTGCCAGCATCGAGGGGGCAGCGGCCAAAGGGGGTATGAACACTGAAGCTTTCTTT. Residues: CASIEGAAAKGGMNTEAFF.

The chain has TRBV5-1 and TRBJ1-2, with 8 bases that match TRBD1. Germline assignment: CDR1 SGHRS and CDR2 YFSETQ. The V segment lost 4 bases and the J segment 4 bases; nucleotides outside the gene matches: 6. CDR3 size: 14 residues. The CDR3 protein is CASSPTGESYGYTF. For the CDR3, the DNA is TGCGCCAGCAGCCCGACAGGGGAAAGCTATGGCTACACCTTC.

This clone is a singleton in its sample. The rearrangement links TRBV28 to TRBJ1-4; 7 positions agree with TRBD1. Trimming cost V 5 bases and J 12 bases; bases outside gene matches: 3. The CDR3 contains 11 residues. Germline CDR1 MDHEN, CDR2 SYDVKM. Here the CDR3 reads CASSVDRELFF. The CDR3 coding sequence is TGTGCCAGCAGTGTTGACAGGGAACTGTTTTTT. Full variable domain (outside the CDR3, taken from reference TRBV28 and TRBJ1-4): DVKVTQSSRYLVKRTGEKVFLECVQDMDHENMFWYRQDPGLGLRLIYFSYDVKMKEKGDIPEGYSVSREKKERFSLILESASTNQTSMYLCASSVDRELFFGSGTQLSVL.

The chain recombines TRBV30 with TRBJ1-2; 7 bases are shared with TRBD1. The germline V gene encodes CDR1 GTSNPN and CDR2 SVGIG (reference sequence). The CDR3 extends over 15 amino acids. V dropped 1 base and J dropped 4; count of bases not matched to a gene: 9. The CDR3 coding sequence is TGTGCCTGGAGTGGGGGTTCGACAGGGCCCTATGGCTACACCTTC. Protein product: CAWSGGSTGPYGYTF.

V is TRBV6-5 and J is TRBJ1-6; D gene unclear. CDR1 and CDR2 (germline): MNHEY, SVGAGI. V was shortened by 11 bases and J by 1 base, with 12 bases between the two germline ends. The CDR3 totals 14 residues. Written as DNA, the CDR3 is TGTGCCTATAGTCCGGGGTCCTATAATTCACCCCTCCACTTT. Protein: CAYSPGSYNSPLHF.

This clone turned up a few times. This rearrangement joins TRBV13 to TRBJ1-3; possibly TRBD1 for D (5 bases). Germline CDR1 is PRHDT and CDR2 is FYEKMQ (reference sequence). With 0 bases removed from V and 4 bases from J, the gap between germline ends came to 16 bases. The CDR3 is 17 residues long. The CDR3 DNA reads as TGTGCCAGCAGCTTAGGGGGGCGCCGACATTACGGAAACACCATATATTTT. Protein: CASSLGGRRHYGNTIYF.

The chain recombines TRBV5-4 with TRBJ2-1; tentative D call: TRBD2 (5 bases). The V end was cut by 0 bases, the J end by 10 bases, with 17 bases between. Germline loops: CDR1 SGHNT, CDR2 YYREEE (reference sequence). CDR3 length equals 15 residues. The DNA for the CDR3 is TGTGCCAGCAGCTTGGAACGAGGGAGTAGAACCGAGCAGTTCTTC. It yields the protein CASSLERGSRTEQFF.

This chain joins TRBV9 and TRBJ2-1, with TRBD2 identical over 11 bases. J lost 0 bases, V lost 2 bases, and 1 base had no gene match. The CDR3 is 16 residues long. Germline CDR1 and CDR2: SGDLS and YYNGEE. CDR3 region: CASSVTSGSSYNEQFF. CDR3 DNA: TGTGCCAGCAGCGTTACTAGCGGGAGCTCCTACAATGAGCAGTTCTTC.

The chain is built from TRBV9 and TRBJ1-3; D is uncertain. Looked up from germline, CDR1 is SGDLS and CDR2 is YYNGEE. With 4 bases removed from V and 0 bases from J, the gap between germline ends came to 11 bases. This CDR3 has 15 amino acids. The CDR3 DNA reads as TGTGCCAGCAGCCCCGGACTGAACTCTGGAAACACCATATATTTT. It is translated as CASSPGLNSGNTIYF.

The DNA for the CDR3 is TGTGCCACCAGCCCACAATACTCAGATACGCAGTATTTT. It translates to CATSPQYSDTQYF. The genes are TRBV15 and TRBJ2-3, with unresolved D. The CDR3 is 13 amino acids. In germline, CDR1 is LNHNV, CDR2 YYDKDF (reference sequence). V lost 5 bases and J lost 4, with 10 bases in between. Variable domain in full (rest from reference TRBV15 and TRBJ2-3): DAMVIQNPRYQVTQFGKPVTLSCSQTLNHNVMYWYQQKSSQAPKLLFHYYDKDFNNEADTPDNFQSRRPNTSFCFLDIRSPGLGDTAMYLCATSPQYSDTQYFGPGTRLTVL.

This rearrangement joins TRBV5-1 to TRBJ1-2; 7 nucleotides line up with TRBD1. The V gene end was trimmed by 3 bases and the J gene end by 2 bases; junction bases not matched to a gene: 4. The germline gives CDR1 SGHRS, CDR2 YFSETQ. This CDR3 comprises 14 residues. The CDR3 spells CASSWGTANYGYTF. In DNA, the CDR3 is TGCGCCAGCAGCTGGGGGACAGCCAACTATGGCTACACCTTC.

The V and J genes are TRBV10-2 and TRBJ2-7; TRBD2 might be the D (6 bases). The CDR3 contains 14 residues. Germline CDR1 and CDR2: WSHSY and SAAADI. Trimming shortened V by 0 bases and J by 5 bases, and 11 bases separated the two germline ends. CDR3 nucleotide sequence: TGCGCCAGCAGTGAGTCCGGAGGGTTCGACGAGCAGTACTTC. Its translation is CASSESGGFDEQYF.

The chain uses TRBV6-5 and TRBJ1-2; D is perhaps TRBD1 (5 bases). This CDR3 region has 12 residues. V shed 6 bases and J shed 8 bases, with 13 bases lying between them. Germline loops: CDR1 MNHEY, CDR2 SVGAGI. The CDR3 DNA follows: TGTGCCAGCAGCTCGGGGCTTGGGGGCTACACCTTC. Encoded protein: CASSSGLGGYTF.

The V call is TRBV10-1, the J call TRBJ2-3; the D is unclear. This CDR3 is built from 19 residues. Germline assignment: CDR1 WNHNN and CDR2 SYGVQD (reference sequence). Trimming shortened V by 3 bases and J by 1 base, and 23 bases separated the two germline ends. This chain's CDR3 is CASSDNTLRPDLGTDTQYF. The CDR3 nucleotides read TGCGCCAGCAGTGATAATACCTTGAGGCCCGACCTTGGCACAGATACGCAGTATTTT.

The gene calls are TRBV7-2 and TRBJ1-5, with D possibly TRBD1 on 6 matching bases. Germline CDR1 SGHTA, CDR2 FQGNSA. The CDR3 has 15 residues. V was trimmed by 5 bases and J by 5 bases, leaving 16 bases between them. This CDR3 reads CASSTPQGSYQPQHF. The CDR3 bases are TGTGCCAGCAGCACACCACAGGGTTCTTATCAGCCCCAGCATTTT.

The chain uses TRBV19 and TRBJ2-7; D possibly corresponds to TRBD1 (5 bases). The V gene's germline CDR1 is LNHDA and CDR2 SQIVND (reference sequence). This CDR3 is 14 amino acids long. V was pared by 3 bases and J by 3 bases, with 12 bases between. The DNA for the CDR3 is TGTGCCAGTAGTATTGACGGCAGGGTCTACGAGCAGTACTTC. This encodes CASSIDGRVYEQYF.

The chain joins TRBV27 to TRBJ2-3; D may be TRBD2 (5 bases). The CDR3 contains 15 residues. The ends were cut back, 3 bases at V and 1 base at J, with 11 bases in the middle. Germline V gene data show CDR1 as MNHEY and CDR2 as SMNVEV (reference sequence). The CDR3 sequence: CASSLRDAGTDTQYF. The CDR3 nucleotides are TGTGCCAGCAGTTTGAGGGATGCGGGCACAGATACGCAGTATTTT.